This T cell receptor beta chain was observed in a study of cytomegalovirus exposure and HLA in healthy donors. The CDR3 spans 15 residues. CDR1 is GTSNPN, CDR2 SVGIG, per germline (reference sequence). V gave up 4 bases and J gave up 9 bases, with 19 bases separating them. In the PCR, 60 Vbeta and 13 Jbeta primers were used. Clones were read by immunoSEQ multiplex PCR, and TCRdb kept only the in-frame ones, dropping some. The data show about 190,000 clones, around 82% seen once. The sample was PBMCs. The chain links TRBV30 to TRBJ1-6; possibly TRBD1 for D (6 bases). The sequence was collected from a man between 18 and 29 years old in good health and CMV-seronegative. The CDR3 protein is CAWTSGGHVRSPLHF. The DNA of the CDR3 is TGTGCCTGGACCTCCGGGGGGCACGTACGTTCACCCCTCCACTTT.